These 18 T cell receptor beta chains originate from one sample sequenced in a study of technical replicates of blood from a handful of donors (dated by TCRdb to the late 2010s). The library was made by the immunoSEQ multiplex PCR assay. TCRdb stores this immuneACCESS table with in-frame sequences only. Part of the clones is absent; in the studies checked, under half of the shortfall reflects unresolved V genes, and no reason is known for the rest. The sample table records tens of thousands of clones; just over 95% of these occur just once. Together, the top ten hold around 0.35% of the sample. Sequencing was carried out using T cells isolated from PBMCs. The receptors shown here come from a human donor in good health.

J is TRBJ2-1 and V is TRBV11-2; tentatively, D is TRBD2 (6 bases). Trimming shortened V by 7 bases and J by 4 bases, and 20 bases separated the two germline ends. This CDR3 comprises 16 residues. CDR1 SGHAT and CDR2 FQNNGV come from the germline V gene. The CDR3: CASTGSRGSGYNEQFF. The CDR3 DNA sequence: TGTGCCAGCACCGGATCGCGGGGTAGCGGATACAATGAGCAGTTCTTC.

The J gene is TRBJ2-3, the V gene TRBV5-1; possibly TRBD2 for D (6 bases). The germline V and J ends were trimmed by 2 bases and 0 bases, with 10 bases remaining between them. Germline loops: CDR1 SGHRS, CDR2 YFSETQ. The CDR3 runs to 15 residues. The CDR3 coding sequence is TGCGCCAGCAGCTTCGGCGGGATGAGCACAGATACGCAGTATTTT. This encodes CASSFGGMSTDTQYF.

This clone was seen more than once but under ten times. CDR3 nucleotides: TGCAGCGTTGAACATCGTCTTCAGGGGAACACTGAAGCTTTCTTT. Its translation is CSVEHRLQGNTEAFF. The chain joins TRBV29-1 to TRBJ1-1; possible D gene TRBD1, 5 bases. The CDR3 has 15 residues. V lost 2 bases and J 1 base, leaving 14 bases between the germline ends. Germline V lookup: CDR1 SQVTM, CDR2 ANQGSEA.

This chain uses TRBV7-8 with TRBJ1-1, with D perhaps TRBD1 (6 bases). The CDR3 spans 15 residues. The V end lost 5 bases, the J end lost 6 bases, and 19 bases lay between the germline ends. Germline V gene sequence: CDR1 SGHVS, CDR2 FQNEAQ. The CDR3 DNA is TGTGCCAGCAGCCCCCTAGCCCAGGGGTTCTCTGAAGCTTTCTTT. Encoded protein: CASSPLAQGFSEAFF.

V is TRBV10-1 and J is TRBJ1-1; D is undetermined. V lost 0 bases and J 7 bases, leaving 15 bases between the germline ends. The germline CDR1 and CDR2 sequences are WNHNN and SYGVQD (reference sequence). The CDR3 length is 15 residues. The CDR3 sequence is CASSESRVRWGEAFF. CDR3 coding DNA: TGCGCCAGCAGTGAGTCGAGGGTAAGGTGGGGTGAAGCTTTCTTT.

The chain links TRBV6-4 to TRBJ2-3; 9 positions agree with TRBD2. Germline-derived CDR1 and CDR2 are MRHNA and SNTAGT. V lost 5 bases to trimming and J lost 2 bases; unmatched junction nucleotides: 5. The CDR3 runs 15 residues. The CDR3, as DNA: TGTGCCAGCAGTCGGTCTAGCGGGATCACAGATACGCAGTATTTT. It encodes CASSRSSGITDTQYF.

This chain links TRBV7-3 with TRBJ2-7; tentative D call: TRBD1 (5 bases). V shed 4 bases and J shed 0 bases, with 10 bases lying between them. The CDR3 runs 14 residues. Germline V lookup: CDR1 SGHTA, CDR2 FQGTGA. The CDR3 region has the DNA TGTGCCAGCAGCTGGGGTGACAGCTCCTACGAGCAGTACTTC. Translated: CASSWGDSSYEQYF.

The V gene is TRBV5-5, the J gene TRBJ2-5; a possible D gene is TRBD1 (5 bases). In germline, CDR1 is SGHKS, CDR2 YYEKEE (reference sequence). The CDR3 loop spans 14 amino acids. V was pared by 0 bases and J by 0 bases, with 6 bases between. The CDR3 spells CASSLAGNQETQYF. In DNA, the CDR3 is TGTGCCAGCAGCTTGGCAGGGAACCAAGAGACCCAGTACTTC.

This rearrangement joins TRBV28 to TRBJ2-6, with TRBD1 identical over 7 bases. The CDR3 is made up of 17 amino acids. Germline CDR1 is MDHEN and CDR2 is SYDVKM. Trimming removed 6 bases from V and 0 bases from J; junction bases left unmatched: 8. The CDR3 reads CASSRQGLGSGANVLTF. In DNA form, the CDR3 reads TGTGCCAGCAGCCGACAGGGCTTAGGCTCTGGGGCCAACGTCCTGACTTTC.

The V gene is TRBV6-5, the J gene TRBJ1-1; unclear D gene. Germline V CDR1 and CDR2: MNHEY, SVGAGI. V lost 6 bases, J lost 4 bases, and 6 bases lay in between. The CDR3 has 11 residues. The CDR3 region is CASSPGTEAFF. CDR3 sequence (DNA): TGTGCCAGCAGCCCGGGCACTGAAGCTTTCTTT.

The chain is built from TRBV7-6 and TRBJ2-1, with 10 bases that match TRBD2. With V trimmed by 5 bases and J by 4 bases, 5 bases remained unmatched. CDR1 and CDR2 from the germline V gene are SGHVS and FNYEAQ. The CDR3 is 15 amino acids. CDR3 DNA sequence: TGTGCCAGCAGCCCGGGGACTAGCGCGTACAATGAGCAGTTCTTC. This encodes CASSPGTSAYNEQFF.

This chain's CDR3 is CASSLAGVFYEQYF. CDR3 coding DNA: TGTGCCAGCAGCTTAGCGGGAGTGTTCTACGAGCAGTACTTC. V usage is TRBV7-2 and J usage is TRBJ2-7; a possible D gene is TRBD2 (5 bases). The CDR3 sequence is 14 residues long. Germline CDR1 SGHTA, CDR2 FQGNSA. With 0 bases removed from V and 3 bases from J, the gap between germline ends came to 9 bases. The full variable domain, completed using reference TRBV7-2 and TRBJ2-7, is GAGVSQSPSNKVTEKGKDVELRCDPISGHTALYWYRQSLGQGLEFLIYFQGNSAPDKSGLPSDRFSAERTGGSVSTLTIQRTQQEDSAVYLCASSLAGVFYEQYFGPGTRLTVT.

This chain joins TRBV6-5 and TRBJ2-3; 13 nucleotides line up with TRBD2. CDR1 MNHEY and CDR2 SVGAGI come from the germline V gene. This CDR3 is 14 amino acids long. Trimming cost V 5 bases and J 5 bases; bases outside gene matches: 1. CDR3 sequence: CASSRLAGGDTQYF. CDR3 bases: TGTGCCAGCAGTAGACTAGCGGGAGGAGATACGCAGTATTTT.

The genes are TRBV7-3 and TRBJ2-1, with 8 bases that match TRBD2. The CDR3 length is 14 residues. V lost 5 bases, J lost 2 bases, and 2 bases stayed unmatched. The germline V gene has CDR1 SGHTA and CDR2 FQGTGA. Here the CDR3 DNA reads TGTGCCAGCAGCCGGGGACTAGCCTACAATGAGCAGTTCTTC. Its translation is CASSRGLAYNEQFF.

The chain is built from TRBV30 and TRBJ1-2, with D possibly TRBD1 on 6 matching bases. There are 11 residues in the CDR3. The V end lost 5 bases, the J end lost 7 bases, and 11 bases lay between the germline ends. Germline values: CDR1 GTSNPN, CDR2 SVGIG (reference sequence). The CDR3, as DNA: TGTGCCTGGTTTCTAGGGGGTGGCTACACCTTC. Residues: CAWFLGGGYTF.

The J gene is TRBJ1-4, the V gene TRBV5-1; D is uncertain. V lost 2 bases to trimming and J lost 2 bases, with 16 bases between them. The CDR3 runs 17 residues. Germline lookup yields CDR1 SGHRS and CDR2 YFSETQ. The CDR3 protein is CASSFGRSLITNEKLFF. The DNA for the CDR3 is TGCGCCAGCAGCTTTGGCAGATCCCTTATTACTAATGAAAAACTGTTTTTT.

The rearrangement links TRBV5-1 to TRBJ2-1; 7 bases line up with TRBD1. This CDR3 spans 15 amino acids. From germline, CDR1 is SGHRS and CDR2 YFSETQ. The V gene end was trimmed by 4 bases and the J gene end by 3 bases; junction bases not matched to a gene: 7. The CDR3 loop is CASSADRVVYNEQFF. The CDR3 DNA follows: TGCGCCAGCAGCGCCGACAGGGTAGTCTACAATGAGCAGTTCTTC.

The rearrangement uses TRBV6-5 and TRBJ1-2; 8 nucleotides agree with TRBD1. CDR1 and CDR2 (germline): MNHEY, SVGAGI. The CDR3 has 14 amino acids. The V and J ends lost 6 bases and 8 bases, in that order; junction bases with no gene match: 11. CDR3 loop: CASSSAQGGGGYTF. The DNA of the CDR3 is TGTGCCAGCAGCTCCGCACAGGGGGGTGGAGGCTACACCTTC.